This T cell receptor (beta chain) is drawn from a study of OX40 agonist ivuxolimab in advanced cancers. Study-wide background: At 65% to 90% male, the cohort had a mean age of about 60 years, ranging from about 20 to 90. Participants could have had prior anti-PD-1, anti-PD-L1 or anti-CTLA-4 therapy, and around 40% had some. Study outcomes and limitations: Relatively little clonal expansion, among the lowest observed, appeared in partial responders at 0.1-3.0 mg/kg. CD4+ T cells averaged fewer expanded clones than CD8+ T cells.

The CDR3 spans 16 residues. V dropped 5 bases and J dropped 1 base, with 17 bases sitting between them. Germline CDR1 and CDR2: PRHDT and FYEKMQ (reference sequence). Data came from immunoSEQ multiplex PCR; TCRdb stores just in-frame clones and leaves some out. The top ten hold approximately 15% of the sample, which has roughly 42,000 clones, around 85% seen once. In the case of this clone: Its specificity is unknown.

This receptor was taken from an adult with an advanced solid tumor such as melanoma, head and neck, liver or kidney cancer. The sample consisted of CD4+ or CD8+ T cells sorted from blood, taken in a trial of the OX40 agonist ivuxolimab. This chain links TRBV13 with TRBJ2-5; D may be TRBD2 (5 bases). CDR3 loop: CASSPPRGAFQETQYF. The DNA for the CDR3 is TGTGCCAGCAGCCCGCCCCGGGGAGCCTTCCAAGAGACCCAGTACTTC.